The sequence of this TCR beta chain was determined in a study of breast tumors, draining lymph nodes, adjacent tissues. This clonotype appeared a single time. With 10 bases clipped from V and 3 bases from J, the junction kept 5 bases outside the gene matches. CDR3 size: 13 residues. Germline V gives CDR1 ENHRY, CDR2 SYGVKD. Using its own MiXCR run on the multiplex PCR reads, TCRdb lists one record per CDR3 protein. The repertoire holds tens of thousands of distinct CDR3 sequences, with about 41% as singletons. The origin of this receptor is a female donor with breast cancer. Some clones in this sample may be carry-over from other donors' samples. The chain carries TRBV10-3 and TRBJ2-1; 8 bases match TRBD2. The sequenced sample was breast tumor tissue. As DNA, the CDR3 is TGTGCCACACAGCGGGAGAGCTACAATGAGCAGTTCTTC. This gives the protein CATQRESYNEQFF.